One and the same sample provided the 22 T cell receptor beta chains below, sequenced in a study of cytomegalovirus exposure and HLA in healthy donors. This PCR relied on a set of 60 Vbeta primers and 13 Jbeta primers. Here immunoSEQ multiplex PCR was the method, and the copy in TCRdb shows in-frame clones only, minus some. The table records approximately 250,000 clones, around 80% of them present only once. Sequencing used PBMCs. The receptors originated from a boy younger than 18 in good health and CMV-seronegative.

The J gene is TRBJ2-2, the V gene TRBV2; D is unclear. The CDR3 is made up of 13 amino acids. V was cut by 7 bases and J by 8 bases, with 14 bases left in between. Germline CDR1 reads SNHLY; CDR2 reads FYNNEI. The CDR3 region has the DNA TGTGCCAGCAACAGAGTTACGAGAGGGGAGCTGTTTTTT. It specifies CASNRVTRGELFF. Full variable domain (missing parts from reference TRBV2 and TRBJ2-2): EPEVTQTPSHQVTQMGQEVILRCVPISNHLYFYWYRQILGQKVEFLVSFYNNEISEKSEIFDDQFSVERPDGSNFTLKIRSTKLEDSAMYFCASNRVTRGELFFGEGSRLTVL.

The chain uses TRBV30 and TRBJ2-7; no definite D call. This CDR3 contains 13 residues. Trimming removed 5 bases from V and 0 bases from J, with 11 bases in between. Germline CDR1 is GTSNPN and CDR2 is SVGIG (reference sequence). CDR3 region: CAWARAYSYEQYF. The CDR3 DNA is TGTGCCTGGGCCCGCGCGTACTCCTACGAGCAGTACTTC.

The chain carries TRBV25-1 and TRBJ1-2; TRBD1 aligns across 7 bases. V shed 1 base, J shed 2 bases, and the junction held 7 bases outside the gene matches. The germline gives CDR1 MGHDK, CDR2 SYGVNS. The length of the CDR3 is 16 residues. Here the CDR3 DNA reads TGTGCCAGCAGTGAATTGGTTCCAGGGGGAAACTATGGCTACACCTTC. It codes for CASSELVPGGNYGYTF.

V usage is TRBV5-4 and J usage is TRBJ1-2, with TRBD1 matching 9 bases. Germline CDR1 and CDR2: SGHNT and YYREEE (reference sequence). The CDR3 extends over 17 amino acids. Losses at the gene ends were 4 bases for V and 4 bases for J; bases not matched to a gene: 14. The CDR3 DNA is TGTGCCAGCAGCCCGAGGGTTAAGTCGGACAGGGGCTATGGCTACACCTTC. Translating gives CASSPRVKSDRGYGYTF. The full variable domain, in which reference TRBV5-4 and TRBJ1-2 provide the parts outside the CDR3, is ETGVTQSPTHLIKTRGQQVTLRCSSQSGHNTVSWYQQALGQGPQFIFQYYREEENGRGNFPPRFSGLQFPNYSSELNVNALELDDSALYLCASSPRVKSDRGYGYTFGSGTRLTVV.

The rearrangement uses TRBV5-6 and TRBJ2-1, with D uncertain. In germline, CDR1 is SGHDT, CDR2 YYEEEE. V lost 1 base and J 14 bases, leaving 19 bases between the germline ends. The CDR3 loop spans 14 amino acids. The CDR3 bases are TGTGCCAGCAGCTTGTCTACCCATTTTATCGAGAAGTTCTTC. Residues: CASSLSTHFIEKFF.

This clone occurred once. The DNA of the CDR3 is TGTGCCTGGAGCACCACCGCGGGGCAGCCCCAGCATTTT. As protein: CAWSTTAGQPQHF. The chain combines TRBV30 with TRBJ1-5; no reliable D call. Trimming shortened V by 3 bases and J by 7 bases, and 13 bases separated the two germline ends. The CDR3 covers 13 residues. CDR1 and CDR2 (germline): GTSNPN, SVGIG (reference sequence).

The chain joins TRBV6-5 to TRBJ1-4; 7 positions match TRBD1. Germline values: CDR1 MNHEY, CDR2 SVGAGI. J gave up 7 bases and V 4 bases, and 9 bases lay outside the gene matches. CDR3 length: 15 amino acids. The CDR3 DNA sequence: TGTGCCAGCAGTTCTACAGGGGATTGGGGTGAAAAACTGTTTTTT. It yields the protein CASSSTGDWGEKLFF.

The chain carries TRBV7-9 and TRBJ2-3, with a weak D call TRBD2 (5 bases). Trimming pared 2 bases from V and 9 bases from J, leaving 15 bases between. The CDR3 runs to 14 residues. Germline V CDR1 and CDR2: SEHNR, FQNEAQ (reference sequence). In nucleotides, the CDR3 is TGTGCCAGCAGCTTACATCTAGGGAGTGGGACGCAGTATTTT. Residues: CASSLHLGSGTQYF. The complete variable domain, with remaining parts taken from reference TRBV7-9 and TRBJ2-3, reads DTGVSQNPRHKITKRGQNVTFRCDPISEHNRLYWYRQTLGQGPEFLTYFQNEAQLEKSRLLSDRFSAERPKGSFSTLEIQRTEQGDSAMYLCASSLHLGSGTQYFGPGTRLTVL.

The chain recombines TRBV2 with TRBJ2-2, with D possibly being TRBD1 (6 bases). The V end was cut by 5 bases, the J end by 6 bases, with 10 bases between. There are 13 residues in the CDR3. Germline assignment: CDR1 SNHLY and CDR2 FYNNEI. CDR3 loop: CASSSQGSGELFF. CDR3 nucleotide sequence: TGTGCCAGCAGTTCACAGGGTTCCGGGGAGCTGTTTTTT.

Here the CDR3 reads CASSPGQVLLNEKLFF. The CDR3 DNA sequence: TGTGCCAGCAGCCCGGGACAGGTGCTCCTTAATGAAAAACTGTTTTTT. This sequence joins TRBV11-2 and TRBJ1-4; 8 bases line up with TRBD1. The CDR3 covers 16 residues. Germline V CDR1 and CDR2: SGHAT, FQNNGV. After removal of 5 bases from V and 4 bases from J, the junction contained 9 bases not matched to a gene.

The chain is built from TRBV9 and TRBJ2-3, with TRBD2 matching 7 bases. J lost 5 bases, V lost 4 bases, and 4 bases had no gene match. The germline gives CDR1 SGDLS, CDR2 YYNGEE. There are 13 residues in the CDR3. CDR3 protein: CASSPGGRDTQYF. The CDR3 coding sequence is TGTGCCAGCAGCCCCGGGGGGAGAGATACGCAGTATTTT.

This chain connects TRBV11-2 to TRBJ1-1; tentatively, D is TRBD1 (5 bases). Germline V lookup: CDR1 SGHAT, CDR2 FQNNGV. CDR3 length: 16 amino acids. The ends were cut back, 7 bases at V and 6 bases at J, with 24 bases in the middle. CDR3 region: CASTFIGGWGIAEAFF. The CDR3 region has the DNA TGTGCCAGCACCTTCATCGGGGGTTGGGGTATAGCTGAAGCTTTCTTT.

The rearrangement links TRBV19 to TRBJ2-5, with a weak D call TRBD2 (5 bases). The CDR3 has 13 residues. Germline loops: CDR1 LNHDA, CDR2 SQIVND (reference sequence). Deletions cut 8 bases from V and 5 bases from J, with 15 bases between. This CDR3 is CASSDSSRETQYF. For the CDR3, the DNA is TGTGCCAGTTCGGACTCATCCAGGGAGACCCAGTACTTC.

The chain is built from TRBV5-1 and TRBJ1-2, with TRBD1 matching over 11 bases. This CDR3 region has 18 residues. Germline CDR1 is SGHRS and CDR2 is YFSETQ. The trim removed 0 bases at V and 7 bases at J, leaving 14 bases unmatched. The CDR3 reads CASSLGRLLDRGQGGYTF. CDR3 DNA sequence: TGCGCCAGCAGCTTGGGGCGTTTGTTGGACAGGGGGCAGGGTGGCTACACCTTC.

CDR3 protein: CASSDSTSGRAWNEQFF. DNA for the CDR3: TGTGCCAGCAGTGACTCCACTAGCGGGAGGGCCTGGAATGAGCAGTTCTTC. V gene TRBV6-4 combines with J gene TRBJ2-1; 13 bases line up with TRBD2. J gave up 7 bases and V 0 bases, and 6 bases lay outside the gene matches. This CDR3 is built from 17 residues. Germline V gene data show CDR1 as MRHNA and CDR2 as SNTAGT.

In DNA form, the CDR3 reads TGTGCCAGCAGCCCGTCGGTGTCAGGACAACCTTTGAACACTGAAGCTTTCTTT. Protein sequence: CASSPSVSGQPLNTEAFF. This chain uses TRBV7-8 with TRBJ1-1, with a tentative D call TRBD1 (5 bases). Trimming cost V 5 bases and J 0 bases, with 22 bases left between them. This CDR3 has 18 amino acids. Germline-derived CDR1 and CDR2 are SGHVS and FQNEAQ.

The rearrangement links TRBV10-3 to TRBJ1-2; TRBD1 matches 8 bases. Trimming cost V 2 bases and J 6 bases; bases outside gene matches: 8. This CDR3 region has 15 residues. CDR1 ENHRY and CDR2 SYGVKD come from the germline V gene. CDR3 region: CAISETGQGLDGYTF. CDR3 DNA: TGTGCCATCAGTGAGACCGGACAGGGATTGGATGGCTACACCTTC.

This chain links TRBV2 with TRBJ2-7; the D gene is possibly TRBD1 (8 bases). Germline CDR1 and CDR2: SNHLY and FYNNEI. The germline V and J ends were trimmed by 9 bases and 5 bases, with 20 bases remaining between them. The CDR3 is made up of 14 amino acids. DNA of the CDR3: TGTGCCAGAGGGGGGGTGGACAGGGCCGACGAGCAGTACTTC. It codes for CARGGVDRADEQYF.

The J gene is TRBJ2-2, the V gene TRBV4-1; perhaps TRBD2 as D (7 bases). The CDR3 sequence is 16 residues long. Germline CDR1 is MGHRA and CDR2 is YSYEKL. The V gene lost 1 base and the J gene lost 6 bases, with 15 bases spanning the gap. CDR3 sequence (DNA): TGCGCCAGCAGCCAAGTCGAACGGGGGGCTTCCGGGGAGCTGTTTTTT. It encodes CASSQVERGASGELFF.

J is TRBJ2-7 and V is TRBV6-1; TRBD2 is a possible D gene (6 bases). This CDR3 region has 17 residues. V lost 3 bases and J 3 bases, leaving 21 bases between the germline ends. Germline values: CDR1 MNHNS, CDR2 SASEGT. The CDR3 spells CASSEIRTEGVGYEQYF. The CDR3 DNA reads TGTGCCAGCAGTGAGATCAGGACGGAGGGTGTAGGCTACGAGCAGTACTTC.

Here the CDR3 reads CASALSGTLGYTF. DNA of the CDR3: TGTGCTAGTGCTCTAAGCGGGACTCTAGGCTACACCTTC. The chain recombines TRBV12-5 with TRBJ1-2, with a weak D call TRBD1 (5 bases). Trimming stripped 7 bases from V and 8 bases from J, with 17 bases between. From germline, CDR1 is LGHNT and CDR2 FRNRAP. This CDR3 is built from 13 residues.

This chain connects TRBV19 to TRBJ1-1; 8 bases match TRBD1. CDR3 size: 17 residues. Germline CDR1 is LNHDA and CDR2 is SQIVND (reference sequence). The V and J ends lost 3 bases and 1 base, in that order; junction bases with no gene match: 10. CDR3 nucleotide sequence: TGTGCCAGTAGTATCTGGACGACAGGGGTGGCGAACACTGAAGCTTTCTTT. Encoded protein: CASSIWTTGVANTEAFF. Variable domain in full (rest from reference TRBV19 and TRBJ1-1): DGGITQSPKYLFRKEGQNVTLSCEQNLNHDAMYWYRQDPGQGLRLIYYSQIVNDFQKGDIAEGYSVSREKKESFPLTVTSAQKNPTAFYLCASSIWTTGVANTEAFFGQGTRLTVV.